This T cell receptor beta chain was sequenced for a study of technical replicates of blood from a few donors. The V gene's germline CDR1 is MDHEN and CDR2 SYDVKM. This CDR3 region has 17 residues. Trimming cost V 4 bases and J 2 bases, with 18 bases left between them. Clones were read by immunoSEQ multiplex PCR, and TCRdb kept only the in-frame ones, dropping some. Of approximately 81,000 clones in the sample, 90% to 97% were seen once. This sequence was found in a human donor in good health. J is TRBJ1-3 and V is TRBV28; D is perhaps TRBD1 (6 bases). Specimen: T cells isolated from PBMCs. CDR3 in amino acids: CASSSLLQGYPGNTIYF. DNA for the CDR3: TGTGCCAGCAGTTCCCTTTTACAGGGCTACCCTGGAAACACCATATATTTT.